This record covers a single T cell receptor beta chain. This specimen comes from a study of blood T cell repertoires in COVID-19. Whole-study context: The United States, Italy and Spain supplied acute and convalescent COVID-19 samples.

J was trimmed by 4 bases and V by 6 bases; bases with no gene match: 9. Per the germline V gene, CDR1 is SGHAT and CDR2 is FQNNGV. This CDR3 comprises 16 residues. Patients in Seattle were enrolled during active infection, then followed longitudinally. Sequencing was performed with immunoSEQ multiplex PCR; in TCRdb, only in-frame clones are kept and a portion is missing. There are roughly 90,000 clones in the sample; about 85% occur only once, and under 3.5% lies in the top ten. The sample comprised peripheral blood. The V call is TRBV11-2, the J call TRBJ2-1; 10 positions agree with TRBD2. The receptor comes from a woman of 80 years or more with COVID-19, enrolled during active disease. The CDR3 DNA sequence: TGTGCCAGCAGACCCCTCCGGACTAGCGGATACAATGAGCAGTTCTTC. It yields the protein CASRPLRTSGYNEQFF.